Listed below are T cell receptor beta chains from one sample, sequenced in a study of blood T cell repertoires in COVID-19. Libraries were prepared by immunoSEQ multiplex PCR; TCRdb keeps only in-frame clonotypes and omits some of them. Here the sample spans fewer than 25,000 clones, roughly 87% being singletons. The source material was peripheral blood. The receptors stem from a human donor in a cohort sampled during active COVID-19. Each CDR3 is given with its conserved first and last residue. Fields, in order: V gene, J gene, D gene, clone size, CDR3 protein, CDR3 DNA. The D gene is left open where the match is weak. Size tells how often a clone was seen (once, few, many) or the class of an expanded clone, and some rows leave it out.

V gene: TRBV5-6; J gene: TRBJ2-7; D gene: TRBD1; clone size: once; CDR3 protein: CASSSQPGTGIYEQYF; CDR3 DNA: TGTGCCAGCAGCTCTCAGCCCGGGACAGGGATCTACGAGCAGTACTTC
V gene: TRBV6-5; J gene: TRBJ1-1; D gene: TRBD1; clone size: NA; CDR3 protein: CASSYWGTANTEAFF; CDR3 DNA: TGTGCCAGCAGTTACTGGGGGACAGCCAACACTGAAGCTTTCTTT
V gene: TRBV2; J gene: TRBJ1-5; D gene: NA; clone size: NA; CDR3 protein: CASRTNSGRQPQHF; CDR3 DNA: TGTGCCAGCAGAACCAACAGCGGGCGCCAGCCCCAGCATTTT
V gene: TRBV7-2; J gene: TRBJ2-1; D gene: TRBD2; clone size: NA; CDR3 protein: CASSLGSGGSNEQFF; CDR3 DNA: TGTGCCAGCAGCTTAGGGAGCGGGGGGTCCAATGAGCAGTTCTTC
V gene: TRBV15; J gene: TRBJ2-2; D gene: NA; clone size: NA; CDR3 protein: CATSPAEGLPGTGELFF; CDR3 DNA: TGTGCCACCAGCCCAGCGGAGGGCCTCCCGGGTACCGGGGAGCTGTTTTTT
V gene: TRBV30; J gene: TRBJ1-1; D gene: NA; clone size: NA; CDR3 protein: CAWSATGLTEAFF; CDR3 DNA: TGTGCCTGGAGTGCTACAGGTCTTACTGAAGCTTTCTTT
V gene: TRBV6-1; J gene: TRBJ1-3; D gene: TRBD1; clone size: NA; CDR3 protein: CASSGVAGGASGNTIYF; CDR3 DNA: TGTGCCAGCAGTGGGGTGGCAGGGGGCGCTTCTGGAAACACCATATATTTT
V gene: TRBV12-3/TRBV12-4; J gene: TRBJ2-7; D gene: NA; clone size: NA; CDR3 protein: CASGEIYEQYF; CDR3 DNA: TGTGCCAGCGGAGAGATCTACGAGCAGTACTTC
V gene: TRBV3-1/TRBV3-2; J gene: TRBJ1-1; D gene: NA; clone size: NA; CDR3 protein: CASSQAGINTEAFF; CDR3 DNA: TGTGCCAGCAGCCAAGCCGGGATTAACACTGAAGCTTTCTTT
V gene: TRBV7-2; J gene: TRBJ2-1; D gene: TRBD1; clone size: NA; CDR3 protein: CASGGQGSYNEQFF; CDR3 DNA: TGTGCCAGCGGGGGACAGGGGTCTTACAATGAGCAGTTCTTC
V gene: TRBV28; J gene: TRBJ2-2; D gene: TRBD2; clone size: once; CDR3 protein: CASSLAGGNTGELFF; CDR3 DNA: TGTGCCAGCAGTCTAGCGGGAGGGAACACCGGGGAGCTGTTTTTT
V gene: TRBV5-1; J gene: TRBJ2-5; D gene: TRBD2; clone size: NA; CDR3 protein: CASRFSGRETQYF; CDR3 DNA: TGCGCCAGCAGATTTAGCGGGAGAGAGACCCAGTACTTC
V gene: TRBV5-8; J gene: TRBJ2-5; D gene: NA; clone size: few; CDR3 protein: CASSLGGVQETQYF; CDR3 DNA: TGTGCCAGCAGCCTAGGCGGAGTACAAGAGACCCAGTACTTC
V gene: TRBV10-3; J gene: TRBJ2-5; D gene: TRBD2; clone size: NA; CDR3 protein: CAISASPGLGQETQYF; CDR3 DNA: TGTGCCATCAGTGCGTCCCCGGGACTAGGGCAAGAGACCCAGTACTTC
V gene: TRBV4-3; J gene: TRBJ2-3; D gene: NA; clone size: NA; CDR3 protein: CASSQGSVGTDTQYF; CDR3 DNA: TGCGCCAGCAGCCAAGGCAGCGTGGGCACAGATACGCAGTATTTT